This is a list of T cell receptor beta chains from one sample in a study of CD8 T cells in Susac syndrome. TCRdb independently ran MiXCR on the immunoSEQ multiplex PCR reads; one entry per CDR3 protein. There are 180,000 or so distinct CDR3 sequences in the sample; around 95% occur only once, and 0.093% lies in the top ten. Sequencing was performed on CD4+ T cells from PBMCs. The source of these receptors is a human donor with multiple sclerosis. The CDR3 runs from the conserved cysteine through the conserved F or W. A D gene is named only where the DNA matches it firmly. Rows give clone size only sometimes, using once, few, many, or a class for an expanded clone.

>TRBJ2-5|TRBV29-1|TRBD2|NA
CSVPKRGEKTQYF
TGCAGCGTCCCCAAGCGGGGGGAAAAGACCCAGTACTTC
>TRBJ1-2|TRBV7-8|NA|NA
CASSLGGNKGYTF
TGTGCCAGCAGCTTAGGGGGGAATAAAGGCTACACCTTC
>TRBJ2-1|TRBV30|TRBD2|NA
CAWSVRRGLSYNEQFF
TGTGCCTGGAGTGTAAGGCGGGGGTTGTCCTACAATGAGCAGTTCTTC
>TRBJ2-2|TRBV20-1|TRBD2|NA
CSARRLAGGPGELFF
TGCAGTGCCCGTCGACTAGCGGGGGGGCCCGGGGAGCTGTTTTTT
>TRBJ1-2|TRBV12-3/TRBV12-4|NA|NA
CASSLGQHNYGYTF
TGTGCCAGCAGTTTAGGCCAGCACAACTATGGCTACACCTTC
>TRBJ1-1|TRBV9|NA|NA
CASSVGGYTEAFF
TGTGCCAGCAGCGTAGGAGGTTACACTGAAGCTTTCTTT
>TRBJ2-1|TRBV30|NA|NA
CAWSATRTYNEQFF
TGTGCCTGGAGTGCGACCCGCACCTACAATGAGCAGTTCTTC
>TRBJ1-5|TRBV24-1|NA|NA
CATSDNDGRDSSNQPQHF
TGTGCCACCAGTGATAATGATGGGCGAGACAGTAGCAATCAGCCCCAGCATTTT
>TRBJ2-7|TRBV7-9|TRBD2|once
CASPPPGTKSTYEQYF
TGTGCCAGCCCGCCCCCGGGGACTAAAAGCACCTACGAGCAGTACTTC
>TRBJ2-3|TRBV24-1|TRBD2|NA
CATSDPAGPGDTQYF
TGTGCCACCAGTGATCCAGCGGGGCCAGGGGATACGCAGTATTTT
>TRBJ2-5|TRBV29-1|TRBD2|NA
CSVEVAGALGGTQYF
TGCAGCGTCGAGGTAGCGGGGGCTCTCGGGGGGACCCAGTACTTC
>TRBJ2-3|TRBV20-1|TRBD2|NA
CSALTSDTQYF
TGCAGTGCTTTGACTAGCGATACGCAGTATTTT
>TRBJ2-1|TRBV7-3|TRBD2|NA
CASSPSGGVYNEQFF
TGTGCCAGCAGCCCCAGCGGGGGGGTTTACAATGAGCAGTTCTTC
>TRBJ1-5|TRBV5-8|NA|NA
CASSLGLKEQPQHF
TGTGCCAGCAGCTTGGGCCTGAAGGAACAGCCCCAGCATTTT
>TRBJ2-3|TRBV15|NA|once
CATSRDRITDTQYF
TGTGCCACCAGCAGAGACCGGATCACAGATACGCAGTATTTT
>TRBJ2-6|TRBV10-3|NA|NA
CATLTTGANVLTF
TGTGCCACCTTGACAACTGGGGCCAACGTCCTGACTTTC
>TRBJ1-2|TRBV3-1|NA|NA
CASSQGRSNYGYTF
TGTGCCAGCAGCCAAGGACGGTCAAACTATGGCTACACCTTC
>TRBJ1-4|TRBV20-1|NA|NA
CSASSGNEKLFF
TGCAGTGCTAGTTCAGGGAATGAAAAACTGTTTTTT
>TRBJ2-3|TRBV12-3/TRBV12-4|NA|NA
CASSLTGNTQYF
TGTGCCAGCAGTTTAACAGGGAACACGCAGTATTTT
>TRBJ1-2|TRBV28|NA|NA
CASSRTPPGGYGYTF
TGTGCCAGCAGTAGGACGCCTCCCGGAGGCTATGGCTACACCTTC
>TRBJ1-6|TRBV2|NA|NA
CASSEEARLGSPLHF
TGTGCCAGCAGTGAAGAGGCCCGGTTAGGTTCACCCCTCCACTTT
>TRBJ1-2|TRBV13|TRBD1|NA
CASSINSGQGYGYTF
TGTGCCAGCAGCATCAATTCGGGACAGGGTTATGGCTACACCTTC
>TRBJ1-1|TRBV6-6|NA|once
CASSRQQGYTEAFF
TGTGCCAGCAGCCGACAACAGGGTTACACTGAAGCTTTCTTT
>TRBJ2-1|TRBV29-1|NA|NA
CSVESGVRGPGLLPSQNNEQFF
TGCAGCGTTGAATCTGGCGTGCGGGGGCCAGGATTATTACCCAGCCAAAACAATGAGCAGTTCTTC
>TRBJ1-1|TRBV30|TRBD1|NA
CAWSPTGTEAFF
TGTGCCTGGAGTCCGACAGGGACTGAAGCTTTCTTT
>TRBJ1-2|TRBV20-1|NA|NA
CSARQGGYTF
TGCAGTGCTAGACAGGGTGGCTACACCTTC
>TRBJ2-7|TRBV20-1|NA|NA
CSVEQNYEQYF
TGCAGTGTAGAACAGAACTACGAGCAGTACTTC
>TRBJ2-1|TRBV4-3|NA|NA
CASSQQSTGLNEQFF
TGCGCCAGCAGCCAACAGAGTACAGGGCTCAATGAGCAGTTCTTC
>TRBJ2-5|TRBV20-1|NA|NA
CSAGAETQYF
TGCAGTGCGGGGGCGGAGACCCAGTACTTC
>TRBJ1-1|TRBV18|NA|NA
CASSPDMGPEAFF
TGTGCCAGCTCACCAGACATGGGTCCTGAAGCTTTCTTT
>TRBJ2-3|TRBV30|NA|once
CAWSVFDPTDTQYF
TGTGCCTGGAGTGTATTTGATCCCACAGATACGCAGTATTTT
>TRBJ1-1|TRBV13|TRBD1|NA
CASRRQGGTEAFF
TGTGCCAGCAGGAGACAGGGGGGCACTGAAGCTTTCTTT
>TRBJ2-6|TRBV20-1|NA|NA
CSARGPHRLSGANVLTF
TGCAGTGCTAGGGGGCCCCACAGGCTCTCTGGGGCCAACGTCCTGACTTTC
>TRBJ1-5|TRBV25-1|NA|NA
CASSDGRRGNQPQHF
TGTGCCAGCAGTGACGGGCGGCGAGGGAATCAGCCCCAGCATTTT
>TRBJ2-3|TRBV12-3/TRBV12-4|NA|NA
CASSFRNTDTQYF
TGTGCCAGCAGTTTCCGGAACACAGATACGCAGTATTTT
>TRBJ2-1|TRBV9|TRBD1|NA
CASSETGLGEQFF
TGTGCCAGCAGCGAGACAGGGCTGGGTGAGCAGTTCTTC
>TRBJ1-6|TRBV30|TRBD1|NA
CAWSVRGRGSSPLHF
TGTGCCTGGAGTGTACGCGGCAGGGGGAGTTCACCCCTCCACTTT
>TRBJ2-6|TRBV27|NA|NA
CASSLYPPRLLSGANVLTF
TGTGCCAGCAGTTTATACCCGCCGAGGCTCCTCTCTGGGGCCAACGTCCTGACTTTC
>TRBJ1-4|TRBV20-1|TRBD1|NA
CSARDGTGDEKLFF
TGCAGTGCTAGAGATGGAACAGGGGATGAAAAACTGTTTTTT
>TRBJ1-1|TRBV5-1|NA|NA
CASSFGGEGMDAFF
TGCGCCAGCAGCTTCGGGGGCGAAGGAATGGATGCTTTCTTT
>TRBJ1-4|TRBV29-1|TRBD1|NA
CSVEGRGDRGRESEKLFF
TGCAGCGTTGAAGGACGAGGGGACAGGGGCCGGGAGAGCGAAAAACTGTTTTTT
>TRBJ1-5|TRBV4-2|NA|NA
CASSQDPSGNQPQHF
TGTGCCAGCAGCCAAGATCCCTCGGGTAATCAGCCCCAGCATTTT
>TRBJ2-3|TRBV3-1|NA|NA
CASSHRPGRTDTQYF
TGTGCCAGCAGCCATAGGCCAGGGAGAACAGATACGCAGTATTTT
>TRBJ2-7|TRBV20-1|NA|NA
CSARETVTAYEQYF
TGCAGTGCTAGAGAAACGGTAACGGCTTACGAGCAGTACTTC
>TRBJ2-7|TRBV19|NA|NA
CASKGGPYEQYF
TGTGCCAGTAAAGGCGGTCCCTACGAGCAGTACTTC
>TRBJ2-3|TRBV7-2|NA|NA
CASSIGPRDTQYF
TGTGCCAGCAGCATCGGACCGCGAGATACGCAGTATTTT
>TRBJ2-5|TRBV4-3|NA|NA
CASSQDQGRQETQYF
TGCGCCAGCAGCCAAGATCAGGGGCGCCAAGAGACCCAGTACTTC
>TRBJ1-5|TRBV20-1|TRBD1|NA
CSAWDRNSNQPQHF
TGCAGTGCGTGGGACAGGAATAGCAATCAGCCCCAGCATTTT
>TRBJ2-7|TRBV15|NA|NA
CATSRAPVGRDEQYF
TGTGCCACCAGCAGGGCCCCGGTTGGCAGGGACGAGCAGTACTTC
>TRBJ2-5|TRBV3-1|TRBD1|NA
CASSRQGWQETQYF
TGTGCCAGCAGCCGACAGGGGTGGCAAGAGACCCAGTACTTC
>TRBJ2-1|TRBV18|NA|NA
CASSLSGLYNEQFF
TGTGCCAGCTCACTTTCAGGGCTCTACAATGAGCAGTTCTTC
>TRBJ2-1|TRBV3-1|NA|NA
CASSHGNNEQFF
TGTGCCAGCAGCCATGGAAACAATGAGCAGTTCTTC
>TRBJ2-7|TRBV6-5|NA|NA
CASSSGSYYEQYF
TGTGCCAGCAGTTCCGGAAGTTACTACGAGCAGTACTTC
>TRBJ2-7|TRBV12-3/TRBV12-4|TRBD2|NA
CASRPSGADEQYF
TGTGCCAGCAGGCCTAGCGGGGCGGACGAGCAGTACTTC
>TRBJ1-2|TRBV29-1|NA|NA
CSASEGQDYGYTF
TGCAGCGCCTCCGAGGGGCAAGACTATGGCTACACCTTC
>TRBJ2-7|TRBV3-1|NA|NA
CASSQYTDNYEQYF
TGTGCCAGCAGCCAATATACAGACAACTACGAGCAGTACTTC
>TRBJ2-7|TRBV30|NA|NA
CAWIKGPSYEQYF
TGTGCCTGGATTAAGGGTCCCTCCTACGAGCAGTACTTC